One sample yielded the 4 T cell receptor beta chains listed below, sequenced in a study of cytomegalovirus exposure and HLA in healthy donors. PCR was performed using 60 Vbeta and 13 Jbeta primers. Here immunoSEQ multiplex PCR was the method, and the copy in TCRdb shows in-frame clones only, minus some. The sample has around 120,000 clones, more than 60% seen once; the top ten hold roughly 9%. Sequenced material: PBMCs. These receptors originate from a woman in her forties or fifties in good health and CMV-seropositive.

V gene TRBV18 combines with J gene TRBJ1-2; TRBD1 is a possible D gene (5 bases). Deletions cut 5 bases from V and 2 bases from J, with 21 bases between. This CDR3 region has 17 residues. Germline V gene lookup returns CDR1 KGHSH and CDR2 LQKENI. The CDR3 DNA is TGTGCCAGCTCAGGAGAAAGCAATCGGGGGATGAACTATGGCTACACCTTC. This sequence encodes CASSGESNRGMNYGYTF.

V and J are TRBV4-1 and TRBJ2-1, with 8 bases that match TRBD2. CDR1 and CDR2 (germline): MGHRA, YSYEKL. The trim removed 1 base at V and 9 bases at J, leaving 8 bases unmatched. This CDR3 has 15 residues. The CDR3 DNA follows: TGCGCCAGCAGCCAAGTCGGGACTAGTCTCTCTGAGCAGTTCTTC. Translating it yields CASSQVGTSLSEQFF.

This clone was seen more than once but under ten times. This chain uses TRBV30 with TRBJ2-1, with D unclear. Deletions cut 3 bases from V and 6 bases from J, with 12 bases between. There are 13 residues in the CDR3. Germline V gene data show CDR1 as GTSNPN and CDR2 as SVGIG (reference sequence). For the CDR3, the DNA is TGTGCCTGGAGCCTTTCCCTCAGCAATGAGCAGTTCTTC. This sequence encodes CAWSLSLSNEQFF.

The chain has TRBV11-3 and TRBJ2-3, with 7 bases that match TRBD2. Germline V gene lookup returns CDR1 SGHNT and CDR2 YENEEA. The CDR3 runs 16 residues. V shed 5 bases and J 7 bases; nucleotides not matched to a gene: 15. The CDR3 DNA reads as TGTGCCAGCAGCACCTCAGAGACTAGCTCGGTAAATACGCAGTATTTT. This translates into CASSTSETSSVNTQYF.